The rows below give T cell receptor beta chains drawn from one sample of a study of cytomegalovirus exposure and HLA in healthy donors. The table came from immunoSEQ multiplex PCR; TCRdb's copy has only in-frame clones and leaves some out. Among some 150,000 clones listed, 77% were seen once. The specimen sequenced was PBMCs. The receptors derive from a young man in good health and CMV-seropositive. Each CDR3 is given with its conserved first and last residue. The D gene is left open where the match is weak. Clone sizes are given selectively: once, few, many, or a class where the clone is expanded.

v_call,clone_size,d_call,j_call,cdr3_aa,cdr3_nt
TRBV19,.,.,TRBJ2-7,CASSRGNSYEQYF,TGTGCCAGTAGTCGGGGGAACTCCTACGAGCAGTACTTC
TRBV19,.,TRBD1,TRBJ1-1,CASSSTGTTEAFF,TGTGCCAGTAGCTCGACAGGGACCACTGAAGCTTTCTTT
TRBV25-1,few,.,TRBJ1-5,CASSENREGNQPQHF,TGTGCCAGCAGTGAGAACAGGGAAGGTAATCAGCCCCAGCATTTT
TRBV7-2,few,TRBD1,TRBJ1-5,CASSPGQRNQPQHF,TGTGCCAGCAGCCCGGGACAGCGAAATCAGCCCCAGCATTTT
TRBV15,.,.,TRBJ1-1,CATSRWGGRNTEAFF,TGTGCCACCAGCAGATGGGGGGGTCGGAACACTGAAGCTTTCTTT
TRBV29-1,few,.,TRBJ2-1,CSVSRVNEQFF,TGCAGCGTTTCCAGGGTCAATGAGCAGTTCTTC
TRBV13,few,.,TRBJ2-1,CASSLRSDSPYNEQFF,TGTGCCAGCAGCTTAAGATCCGACAGCCCCTACAATGAGCAGTTCTTC
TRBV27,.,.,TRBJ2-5,CASSPREYQETQYF,TGTGCCAGCAGCCCACGGGAGTACCAAGAGACCCAGTACTTC
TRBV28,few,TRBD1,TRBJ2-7,CASSPQPRQGRDEQYF,TGTGCCAGCAGTCCCCAACCCAGACAGGGCAGGGACGAGCAGTACTTC
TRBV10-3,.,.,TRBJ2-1,CAISVGGLKNNEQFF,TGTGCCATCAGTGTGGGCGGGCTGAAGAACAATGAGCAGTTCTTC